This TCR beta chain was obtained from a study of blood T cell repertoires in COVID-19. Study information: The origin of the acute and convalescent COVID-19 samples was the United States, Italy and Spain.

Germline CDR1 is GTSNPN and CDR2 is SVGIG (reference sequence). This CDR3 is built from 14 residues. With 5 bases removed from V and 1 base from J, the gap between germline ends came to 15 bases. The protocol was immunoSEQ multiplex PCR, while the TCRdb copy is restricted to in-frame clones and leaves out a portion. The sample lists about 14,000 clones; roughly 91% were seen once. The sample comprised peripheral blood. The chain employs TRBV30 and TRBJ2-7; a weak D match, TRBD1 (6 bases). The origin of this receptor is a human donor in a cohort sampled during active COVID-19. The CDR3 coding sequence is TGTGCCTGGGCTCCCCCGGGACATTCCTACGAGCAGTACTTC. Amino acid sequence: CAWAPPGHSYEQYF.